The 12 T cell receptor beta chains given below trace back to one sample, sequenced in a study of T cells in Graves' hyperthyroidism and ophthalmopathy. RNA transcripts gave rise to amplified TCR beta CDR3 regions. Initially, a first-round RT-PCR of the TCR CDR3 employed the HTBI primer set. From the multiplex PCR reads, TCRdb called clonotypes with MiXCR, one entry per CDR3 protein. Of approximately 210,000 distinct CDR3 sequences in the sample, over 15% are singletons; the top ten hold 50%. Sequencing was performed on blood. These receptors were collected from a man aged 50 or older with Graves' hyperthyroidism.

With respect to this clonotype: A read error is possible here, since a much larger clone lies one base away. The chain links TRBV7-9 to TRBJ2-3; weak D call: TRBD2 (6 bases). Deletions cut 5 bases from V and 4 bases from J, with 16 bases between. There are 15 residues in the CDR3. Germline V gives CDR1 SEHNR, CDR2 FQNEAQ (reference sequence). The CDR3 DNA sequence: TGTGCCAGCAGCAATTTTTGGGCTAGCGCAGATACGCAGTATTTT. It is translated as CASSNFWASADTQYF.

This clonotype has ten or more counts. V gene TRBV30 combines with J gene TRBJ2-7; 8 nucleotides line up with TRBD1. Losses at the gene ends were 8 bases for V and 6 bases for J; bases not matched to a gene: 6. The CDR3 is made up of 11 amino acids. Looked up from germline, CDR1 is GTSNPN and CDR2 is SVGIG (reference sequence). CDR3 loop: CARGQAAEQYF. The CDR3 nucleotides read TGTGCCCGGGGACAGGCCGCCGAGCAGTACTTC.

The chain employs TRBV9 and TRBJ2-7, with TRBD2 matching over 11 bases. After removal of 3 bases from V and 5 bases from J, the junction contained 4 bases not matched to a gene. This CDR3 has 14 residues. In germline, CDR1 is SGDLS, CDR2 YYNGEE. The DNA for the CDR3 is TGTGCCAGCAGCGGGACTAGCGGGTTTCACGAGCAGTACTTC. Protein: CASSGTSGFHEQYF.

This clonotype was observed at least ten times. This sequence joins TRBV27 and TRBJ2-7; 7 nucleotides line up with TRBD1. Germline assignment: CDR1 MNHEY and CDR2 SMNVEV (reference sequence). V lost 5 bases to trimming and J lost 2 bases; unmatched junction nucleotides: 9. There are 15 residues in the CDR3. CDR3 nucleotides: TGTGCCAGCAGTCTACGACAGGGATGGACCTACGAGCAGTACTTC. Its protein product is CASSLRQGWTYEQYF.

In regard to this clonotype: This may arise from a read error, as a much more abundant clone is one base away. The genes are TRBV12-3 or TRBV12-4 and TRBJ2-7; 8 positions agree with TRBD2. V was clipped by 3 bases and J by 8 bases; unmatched bases: 9. The CDR3 loop spans 14 amino acids. CDR3 sequence: CASSFGLAGHKQYF. The CDR3 DNA sequence: TGTGCCAGCAGTTTCGGTCTAGCGGGCCACAAGCAGTACTTC.

Ten or more counts support this clonotype. The V call is TRBV28, the J call TRBJ2-7; D might be TRBD1 or TRBD2, each matching 7 bases. Trimming removed 9 bases from V and 5 bases from J, with 26 bases in between. CDR1 and CDR2 from the germline V gene are MDHEN and SYDVKM. The CDR3 length is 16 residues. CDR3 DNA sequence: TGTGCCAGTATCCCTAGGGGGAGGGGGCTTTTCGACGAGCAGTACTTC. The encoded protein is CASIPRGRGLFDEQYF.

The sample holds many counts of this clonotype. The chain employs TRBV7-3 and TRBJ2-5; tentatively, D is TRBD1 (6 bases). CDR3 length equals 15 residues. CDR1 and CDR2 from the germline V gene are SGHTA and FQGTGA. Trimming cost V 3 bases and J 2 bases, with 13 bases left between them. The CDR3 here is CASSFGAGQQETQYF. Written as DNA, the CDR3 is TGTGCCAGCAGCTTTGGGGCCGGACAGCAAGAGACCCAGTACTTC.

This chain joins TRBV4-3 and TRBJ2-1; TRBD2 is a possible D gene (5 bases). Germline V lookup: CDR1 LGHNA, CDR2 YSLEER. Trimming took off 3 bases at V and 9 bases at J, with 15 bases between the two ends. This CDR3 contains 14 residues. Here the CDR3 DNA reads TGCGCCAGCAGCCATGGACTGATGGTTTCTGAGCAGTTCTTC. It translates to CASSHGLMVSEQFF.

J is TRBJ1-1 and V is TRBV5-1; 7 bases are shared with TRBD1. V trimming: 0 bases; J trimming: 4 bases; junction bases outside the gene matches: 6. The CDR3 runs to 15 residues. The germline gives CDR1 SGHRS, CDR2 YFSETQ. The CDR3 region has the DNA TGCGCCAGCAGCTTGGGGGCGACAGGGATCACTGAAGCTTTCTTT. It is translated as CASSLGATGITEAFF.

This chain joins TRBV4-1 and TRBJ2-7, with D perhaps given as TRBD1 or TRBD2 (5 bases each). Per the germline V gene, CDR1 is MGHRA and CDR2 is YSYEKL. V was pared by 0 bases and J by 5 bases, with 17 bases between. The length of the CDR3 is 16 residues. The CDR3 here is CASSQDGVGWGNEQYF. The DNA for the CDR3 is TGCGCCAGCAGCCAAGATGGAGTGGGGTGGGGGAACGAGCAGTACTTC.

This clonotype has only a few counts. This chain connects TRBV5-1 to TRBJ1-1, with 10 nucleotides matching TRBD1. The trim removed 1 base at V and 6 bases at J, leaving 6 bases unmatched. This CDR3 has 15 amino acids. CDR1 and CDR2 (germline): SGHRS, YFSETQ. CDR3 region: CASSLTTGGLAEAFF. The CDR3 coding sequence is TGCGCCAGCAGCTTGACGACAGGGGGCTTGGCTGAAGCTTTCTTT.

This clonotype was counted at least ten times. V and J are TRBV5-1 and TRBJ2-7; D may be TRBD1 or TRBD2 (6 bases each). In germline, CDR1 is SGHRS, CDR2 YFSETQ. Trimming removed 4 bases at V and 3 bases at J, with 11 bases between. This CDR3 has 13 residues. In nucleotides, the CDR3 is TGCGCCAGCAGCCCCGGGGGCAACTACGAGCAGTACTTC. This translates into CASSPGGNYEQYF.